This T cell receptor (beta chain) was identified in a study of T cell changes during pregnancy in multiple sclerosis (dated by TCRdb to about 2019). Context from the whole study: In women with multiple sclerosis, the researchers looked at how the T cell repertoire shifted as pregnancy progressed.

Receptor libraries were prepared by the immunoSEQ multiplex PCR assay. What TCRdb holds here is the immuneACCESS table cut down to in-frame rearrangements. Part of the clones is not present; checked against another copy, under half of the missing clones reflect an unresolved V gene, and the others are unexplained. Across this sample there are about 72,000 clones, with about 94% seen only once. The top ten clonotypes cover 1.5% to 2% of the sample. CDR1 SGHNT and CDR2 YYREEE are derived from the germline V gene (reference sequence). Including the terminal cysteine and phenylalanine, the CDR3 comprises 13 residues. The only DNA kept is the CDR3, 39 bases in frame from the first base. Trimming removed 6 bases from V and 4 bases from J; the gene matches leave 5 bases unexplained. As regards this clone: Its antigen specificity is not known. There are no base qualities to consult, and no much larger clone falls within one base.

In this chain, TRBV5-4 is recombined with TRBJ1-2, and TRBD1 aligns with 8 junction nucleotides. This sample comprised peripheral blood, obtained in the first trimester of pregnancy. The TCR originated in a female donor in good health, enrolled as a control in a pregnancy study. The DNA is TGTGCCAGCACAGTCGACAGGGGCTATGGCTACACCTTC. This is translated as CASTVDRGYGYTF.